The clone carrying this T cell receptor (beta chain) has a single count. Repertoires were generated with immunoSEQ multiplex PCR, while TCRdb's copy carries only in-frame clones and drops some. The sample contains 400,000 to 450,000 clones, about nine tenths of which appear only once. The CDR3 extends over 12 amino acids. Germline-derived CDR1 and CDR2 are MNHEY and SVGAGI. V shed 2 bases and J shed 7 bases, with 6 bases lying between them. The data belong to a study of blood T cell repertoires in COVID-19. The chain couples TRBV6-5 to TRBJ2-1; perhaps TRBD1 as D (6 bases). The TCR comes from a man between 18 and 35 years old who had recovered from COVID-19. The material sequenced was PBMCs or T cells enriched from blood (not recorded which). Here the CDR3 DNA reads TGTGCCAGCAGTTACACAGGGAATGAGCAGTTCTTC. It translates to CASSYTGNEQFF.